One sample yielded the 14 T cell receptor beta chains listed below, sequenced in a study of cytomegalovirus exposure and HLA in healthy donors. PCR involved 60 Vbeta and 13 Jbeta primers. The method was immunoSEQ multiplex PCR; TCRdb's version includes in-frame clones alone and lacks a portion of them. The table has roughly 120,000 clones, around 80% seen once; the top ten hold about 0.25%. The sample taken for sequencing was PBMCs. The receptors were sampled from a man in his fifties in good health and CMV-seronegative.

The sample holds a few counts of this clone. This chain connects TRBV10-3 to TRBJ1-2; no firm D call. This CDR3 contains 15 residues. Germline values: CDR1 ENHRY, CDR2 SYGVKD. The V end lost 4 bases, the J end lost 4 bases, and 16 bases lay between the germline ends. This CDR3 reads CAISGASDFSYGYTF. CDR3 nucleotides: TGTGCCATCAGTGGAGCCTCGGACTTTAGCTATGGCTACACCTTC.

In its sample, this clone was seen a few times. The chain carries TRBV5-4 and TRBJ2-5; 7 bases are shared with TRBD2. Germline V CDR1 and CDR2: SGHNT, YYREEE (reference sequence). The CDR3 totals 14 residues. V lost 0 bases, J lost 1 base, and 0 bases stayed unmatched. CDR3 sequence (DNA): TGTGCCAGCAGCTTGGGACTAGCCCAAGAGACCCAGTACTTC. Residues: CASSLGLAQETQYF. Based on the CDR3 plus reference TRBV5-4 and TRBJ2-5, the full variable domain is ETGVTQSPTHLIKTRGQQVTLRCSSQSGHNTVSWYQQALGQGPQFIFQYYREEENGRGNFPPRFSGLQFPNYSSELNVNALELDDSALYLCASSLGLAQETQYFGPGTRLLVL.

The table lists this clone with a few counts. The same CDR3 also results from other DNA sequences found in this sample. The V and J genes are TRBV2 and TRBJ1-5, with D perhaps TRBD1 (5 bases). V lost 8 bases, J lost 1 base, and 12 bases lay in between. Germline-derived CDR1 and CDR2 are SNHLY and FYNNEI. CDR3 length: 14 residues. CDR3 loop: CASSSGVSNQPQHF. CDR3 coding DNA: TGTGCCAGCTCTTCGGGGGTCAGCAATCAGCCCCAGCATTTT. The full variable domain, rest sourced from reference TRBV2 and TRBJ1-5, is EPEVTQTPSHQVTQMGQEVILRCVPISNHLYFYWYRQILGQKVEFLVSFYNNEISEKSEIFDDQFSVERPDGSNFTLKIRSTKLEDSAMYFCASSSGVSNQPQHFGDGTRLSIL.

The CDR3 is CASSFTGTGEYTEAFF. The CDR3 DNA follows: TGTGCCAGCAGCTTCACCGGGACAGGGGAGTACACTGAAGCTTTCTTT. The gene calls are TRBV7-8 and TRBJ1-1; TRBD1 agrees at 10 bases. The CDR3 loop spans 16 amino acids. From germline, CDR1 is SGHVS and CDR2 FQNEAQ. V was clipped by 3 bases and J by 3 bases; unmatched bases: 7. Variable domain in full (rest from reference TRBV7-8 and TRBJ1-1): GAGVSQSPRYKVAKRGQDVALRCDPISGHVSLFWYQQALGQGPEFLTYFQNEAQLDKSGLPSDRFFAERPEGSVSTLKIQRTQQEDSAVYLCASSFTGTGEYTEAFFGQGTRLTVV.

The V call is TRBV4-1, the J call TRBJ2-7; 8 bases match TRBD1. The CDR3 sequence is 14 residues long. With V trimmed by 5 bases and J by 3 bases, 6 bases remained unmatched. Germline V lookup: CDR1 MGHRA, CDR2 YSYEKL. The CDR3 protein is CASSNDRGSYEQYF. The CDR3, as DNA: TGCGCCAGCAGCAATGACAGGGGAAGCTACGAGCAGTACTTC.

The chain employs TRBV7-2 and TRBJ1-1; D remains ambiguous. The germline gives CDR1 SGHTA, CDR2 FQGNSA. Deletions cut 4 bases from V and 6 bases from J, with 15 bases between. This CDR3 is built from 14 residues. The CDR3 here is CASSSPPLVAEAFF. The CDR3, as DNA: TGTGCCAGCAGCTCCCCGCCCCTAGTCGCTGAAGCTTTCTTT.

The CDR3 nucleotides read TGCAGCGTTGAGGGCAGGGGGGCCAGCACAGATACGCAGTATTTT. As protein: CSVEGRGASTDTQYF. The chain employs TRBV29-1 and TRBJ2-3; possibly TRBD1 for D (7 bases). The germline gives CDR1 SQVTM, CDR2 ANQGSEA. V lost 3 bases to trimming and J lost 0 bases, with 13 bases between them. CDR3 size: 15 residues.

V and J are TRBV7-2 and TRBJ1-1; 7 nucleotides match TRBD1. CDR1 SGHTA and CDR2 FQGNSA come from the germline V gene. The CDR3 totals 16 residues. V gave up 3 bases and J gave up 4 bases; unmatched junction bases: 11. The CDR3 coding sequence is TGTGCCAGCAGCTTGACAGGGTTCAGATCGAGCACTGAAGCTTTCTTT. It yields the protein CASSLTGFRSSTEAFF.

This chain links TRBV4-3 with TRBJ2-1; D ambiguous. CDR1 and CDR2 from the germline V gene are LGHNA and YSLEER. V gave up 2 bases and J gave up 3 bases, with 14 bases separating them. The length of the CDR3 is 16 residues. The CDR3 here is CASSQTTGSNYNEQFF. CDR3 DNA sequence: TGCGCCAGCAGCCAAACCACCGGGTCTAACTACAATGAGCAGTTCTTC.

The CDR3 bases are TGTGCCATCAAGGCGGGAGTCGCAGATACGCAGTATTTT. As protein: CAIKAGVADTQYF. The V and J genes are TRBV10-3 and TRBJ2-3, with TRBD2 identical over 7 bases. J gave up 4 bases and V 7 bases, and 5 bases lay outside the gene matches. This CDR3 spans 13 amino acids. Germline V gene data show CDR1 as ENHRY and CDR2 as SYGVKD.

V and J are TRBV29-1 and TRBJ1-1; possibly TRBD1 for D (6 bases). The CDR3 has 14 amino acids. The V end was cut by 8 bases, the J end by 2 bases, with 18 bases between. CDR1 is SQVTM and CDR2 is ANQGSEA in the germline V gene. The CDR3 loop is CSPSRGLQNTEAFF. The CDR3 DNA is TGCAGCCCTTCGAGGGGGTTACAAAACACTGAAGCTTTCTTT.

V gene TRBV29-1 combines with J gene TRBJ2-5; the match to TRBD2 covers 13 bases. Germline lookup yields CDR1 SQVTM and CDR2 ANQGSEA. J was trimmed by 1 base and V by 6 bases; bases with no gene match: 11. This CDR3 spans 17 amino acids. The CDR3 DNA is TGCAGCGTCCTAGAAACGACTAGCGGGGGGTTCCAAGAGACCCAGTACTTC. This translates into CSVLETTSGGFQETQYF. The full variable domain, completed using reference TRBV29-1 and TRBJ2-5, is SAVISQKPSRDICQRGTSLTIQCQVDSQVTMMFWYRQQPGQSLTLIATANQGSEATYESGFVIDKFPISRPNLTFSTLTVSNMSPEDSSIYLCSVLETTSGGFQETQYFGPGTRLLVL.

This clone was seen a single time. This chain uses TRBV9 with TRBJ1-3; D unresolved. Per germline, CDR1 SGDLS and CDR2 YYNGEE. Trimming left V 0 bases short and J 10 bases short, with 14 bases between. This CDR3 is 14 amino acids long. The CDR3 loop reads CASSVEGGRRTIYF. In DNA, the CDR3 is TGTGCCAGCAGCGTAGAAGGAGGGAGAAGGACCATATATTTT.

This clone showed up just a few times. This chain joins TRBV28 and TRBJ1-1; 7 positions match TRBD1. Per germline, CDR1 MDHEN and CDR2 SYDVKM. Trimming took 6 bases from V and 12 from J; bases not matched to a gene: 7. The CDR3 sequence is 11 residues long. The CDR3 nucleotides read TGTGCCAGCAGCTATGACAGGGAAACTTTCTTT. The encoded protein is CASSYDRETFF.